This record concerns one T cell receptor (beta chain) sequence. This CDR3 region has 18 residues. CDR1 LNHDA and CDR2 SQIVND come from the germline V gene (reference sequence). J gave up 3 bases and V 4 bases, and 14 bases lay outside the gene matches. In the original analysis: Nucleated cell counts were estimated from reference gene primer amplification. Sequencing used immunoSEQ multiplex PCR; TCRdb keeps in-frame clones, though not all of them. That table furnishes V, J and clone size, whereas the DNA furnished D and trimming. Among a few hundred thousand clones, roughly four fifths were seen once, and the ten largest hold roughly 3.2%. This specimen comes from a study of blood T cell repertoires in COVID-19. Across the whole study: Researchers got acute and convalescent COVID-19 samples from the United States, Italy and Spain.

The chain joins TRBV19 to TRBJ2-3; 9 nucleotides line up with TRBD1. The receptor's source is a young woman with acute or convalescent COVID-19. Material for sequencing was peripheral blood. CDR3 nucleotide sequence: TGTGCCAGTAGTACCTTCTTTTCCCGGGACAGGGAGACAGATACGCAGTATTTT. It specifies CASSTFFSRDRETDTQYF.